This entry is about one T cell receptor (beta chain). The data are from a study of T cell changes during pregnancy in multiple sclerosis. Sequencing was performed with immunoSEQ multiplex PCR; in TCRdb, only in-frame clones are kept and a portion is missing. The table lists fewer than 25,000 clones, around 90% of them singletons. Germline CDR1 and CDR2: MDHEN and SYDVKM. Trimming stripped 6 bases from V and 8 bases from J, with 25 bases between. The CDR3 spans 16 residues. The sequence derives from a female donor in good health, enrolled as a control in a pregnancy study. Sequencing used CD4+ T cells from peripheral blood mononuclear cells, obtained in the third trimester of pregnancy. The rearrangement uses TRBV28 and TRBJ1-2, with a possible D match to TRBD1 (6 bases). Here the CDR3 reads CASSPMDSELVGGYTF. CDR3 DNA sequence: TGTGCCAGCAGCCCCATGGACAGTGAGCTGGTGGGGGGCTACACCTTC.